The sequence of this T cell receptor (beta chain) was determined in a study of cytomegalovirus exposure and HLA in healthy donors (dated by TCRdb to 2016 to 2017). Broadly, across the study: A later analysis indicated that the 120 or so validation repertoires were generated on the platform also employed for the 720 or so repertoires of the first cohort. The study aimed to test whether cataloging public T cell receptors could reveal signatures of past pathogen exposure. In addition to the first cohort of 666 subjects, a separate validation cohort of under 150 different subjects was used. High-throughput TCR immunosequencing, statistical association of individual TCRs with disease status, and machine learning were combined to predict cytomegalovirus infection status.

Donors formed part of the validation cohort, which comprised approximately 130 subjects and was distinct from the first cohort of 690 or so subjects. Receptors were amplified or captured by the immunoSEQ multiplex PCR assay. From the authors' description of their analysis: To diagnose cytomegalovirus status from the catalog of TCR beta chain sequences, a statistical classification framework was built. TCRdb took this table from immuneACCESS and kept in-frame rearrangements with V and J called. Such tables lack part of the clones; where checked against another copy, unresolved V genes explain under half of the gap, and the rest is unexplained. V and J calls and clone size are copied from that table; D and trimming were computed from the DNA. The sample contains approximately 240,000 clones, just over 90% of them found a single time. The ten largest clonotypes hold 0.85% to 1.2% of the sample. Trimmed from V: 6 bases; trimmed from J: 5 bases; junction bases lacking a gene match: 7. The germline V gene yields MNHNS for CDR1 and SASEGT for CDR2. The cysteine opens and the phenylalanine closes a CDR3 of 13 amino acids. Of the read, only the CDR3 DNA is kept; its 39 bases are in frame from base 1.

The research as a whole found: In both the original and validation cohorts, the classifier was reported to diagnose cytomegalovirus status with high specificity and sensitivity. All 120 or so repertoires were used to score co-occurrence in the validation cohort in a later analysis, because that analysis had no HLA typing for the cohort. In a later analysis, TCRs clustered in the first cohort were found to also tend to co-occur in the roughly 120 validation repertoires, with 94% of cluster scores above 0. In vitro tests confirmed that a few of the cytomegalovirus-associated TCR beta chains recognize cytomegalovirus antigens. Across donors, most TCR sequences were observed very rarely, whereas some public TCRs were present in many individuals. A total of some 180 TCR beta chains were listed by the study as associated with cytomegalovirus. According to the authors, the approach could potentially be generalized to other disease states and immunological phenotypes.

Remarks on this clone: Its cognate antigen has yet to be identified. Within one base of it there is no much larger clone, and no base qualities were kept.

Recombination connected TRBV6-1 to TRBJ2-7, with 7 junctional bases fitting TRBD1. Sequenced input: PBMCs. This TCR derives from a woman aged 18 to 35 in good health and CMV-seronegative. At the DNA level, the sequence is TGTGCCAGCAGGGTAGGGGGCGTCGACGAGCAGTACTTC. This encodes CASRVGGVDEQYF.